This TCR beta chain is from a study of T cell responses to AZD1222 COVID-19 vaccine. Some clones are missing from TCRdb's copy, which holds only in-frame ones; the method was immunoSEQ multiplex PCR. The table shows under 70,000 clones, with 60% to 85% occurring only once. The CDR3 runs 12 residues. V was shortened by 0 bases and J by 6 bases, with 5 bases between the two germline ends. Germline V gene data show CDR1 as SGHTA and CDR2 as FQGNSA. The sequence was obtained from an adult in good health. V gene TRBV7-2 combines with J gene TRBJ2-5; no clear D gene. The sequenced sample was peripheral blood, obtained on day 0 of MenACWY control vaccination. CDR3 region: CASSLALQTQYF. The CDR3 nucleotides are TGTGCCAGCAGCTTAGCCTTACAGACCCAGTACTTC.